This T cell receptor (beta chain) was retrieved from a study of siplizumab effects on memory and regulatory T cells. Study findings and constraints: Alloreactive CD4+ clones that could be mapped were on average about 71% Treg-derived with siplizumab, against about 28% in controls. Whether the proliferating Tregs (from siplizumab cultures) were suppressive was not confirmed. Greater diversity than memory cells seemed evident in naive T cells, which also appeared to be major alloresponse contributors.

The method was immunoSEQ multiplex PCR; TCRdb's version includes in-frame clones alone and lacks a portion of them. The data show 100,000 or so clones, around 90% seen once. Remarks on this clone: The antigen remains unidentified.

J lost 5 bases, V lost 5 bases, and 3 bases had no gene match. The CDR3 is 13 residues long. Germline values: CDR1 SGHTA, CDR2 FQGNSA. The source of this sequence is a human donor in good health. The rearrangement links TRBV7-2 to TRBJ1-5; 7 nucleotides line up with TRBD1. The sequencing sample was made of Tregs sorted from blood. The CDR3 loop reads CASSVDRDQPQHF. Here the CDR3 DNA reads TGTGCCAGCAGCGTCGACAGGGATCAGCCCCAGCATTTT.